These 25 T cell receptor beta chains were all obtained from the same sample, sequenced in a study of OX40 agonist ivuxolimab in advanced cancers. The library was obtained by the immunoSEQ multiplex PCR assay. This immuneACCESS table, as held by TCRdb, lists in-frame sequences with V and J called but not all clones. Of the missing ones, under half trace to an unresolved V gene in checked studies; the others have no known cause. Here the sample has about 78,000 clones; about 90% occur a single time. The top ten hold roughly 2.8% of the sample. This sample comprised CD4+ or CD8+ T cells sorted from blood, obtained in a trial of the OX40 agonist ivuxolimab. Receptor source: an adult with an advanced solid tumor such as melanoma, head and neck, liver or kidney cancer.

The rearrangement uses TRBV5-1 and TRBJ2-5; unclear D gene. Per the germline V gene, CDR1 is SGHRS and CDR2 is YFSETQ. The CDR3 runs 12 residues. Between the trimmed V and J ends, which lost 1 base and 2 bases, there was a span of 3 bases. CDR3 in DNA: TGCGCCAGCAGCTTGACACAAGAGACCCAGTACTTC. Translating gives CASSLTQETQYF.

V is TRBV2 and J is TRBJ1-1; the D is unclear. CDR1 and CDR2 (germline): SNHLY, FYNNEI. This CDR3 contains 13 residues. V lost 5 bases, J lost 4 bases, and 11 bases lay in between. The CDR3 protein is CASSPTGVTEAFF. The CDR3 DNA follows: TGTGCCAGCAGTCCTACTGGAGTCACTGAAGCTTTCTTT.

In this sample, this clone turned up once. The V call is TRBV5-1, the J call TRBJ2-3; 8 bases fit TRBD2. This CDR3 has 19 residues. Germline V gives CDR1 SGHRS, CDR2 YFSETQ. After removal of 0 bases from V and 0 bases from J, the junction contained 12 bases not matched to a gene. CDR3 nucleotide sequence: TGCGCCAGCAGCTTGGCCACCAGCGGGGGACCTTATAGCACAGATACGCAGTATTTT. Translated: CASSLATSGGPYSTDTQYF.

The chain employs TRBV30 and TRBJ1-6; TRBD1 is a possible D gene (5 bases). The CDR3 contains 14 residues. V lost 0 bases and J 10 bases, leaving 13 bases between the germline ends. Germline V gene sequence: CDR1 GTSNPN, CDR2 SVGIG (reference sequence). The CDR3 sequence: CAWSVVGGRSPLHF. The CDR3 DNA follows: TGTGCCTGGAGTGTAGTGGGGGGTAGGTCACCCCTCCACTTT.

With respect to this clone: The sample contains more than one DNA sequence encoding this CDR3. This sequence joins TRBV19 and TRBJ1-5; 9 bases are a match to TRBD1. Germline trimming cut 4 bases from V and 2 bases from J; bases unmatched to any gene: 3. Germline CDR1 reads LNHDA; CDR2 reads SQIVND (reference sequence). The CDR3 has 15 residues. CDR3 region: CASSKGQGGNQPQHF. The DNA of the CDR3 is TGTGCCAGTAGTAAGGGACAGGGAGGCAATCAGCCCCAGCATTTT. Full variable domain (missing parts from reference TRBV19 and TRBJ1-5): DGGITQSPKYLFRKEGQNVTLSCEQNLNHDAMYWYRQDPGQGLRLIYYSQIVNDFQKGDIAEGYSVSREKKESFPLTVTSAQKNPTAFYLCASSKGQGGNQPQHFGDGTRLSIL.

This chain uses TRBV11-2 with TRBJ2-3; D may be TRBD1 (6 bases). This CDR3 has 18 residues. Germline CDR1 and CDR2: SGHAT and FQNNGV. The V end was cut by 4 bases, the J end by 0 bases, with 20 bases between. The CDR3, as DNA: TGTGCCAGCAGCTCTAAGACCCACAGGGCCGTGAGCACAGATACGCAGTATTTT. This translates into CASSSKTHRAVSTDTQYF.

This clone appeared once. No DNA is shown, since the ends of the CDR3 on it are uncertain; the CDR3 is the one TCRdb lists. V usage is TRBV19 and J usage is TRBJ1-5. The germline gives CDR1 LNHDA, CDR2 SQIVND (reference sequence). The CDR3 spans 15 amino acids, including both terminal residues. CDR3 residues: CASTSDGLYNQPQHF.

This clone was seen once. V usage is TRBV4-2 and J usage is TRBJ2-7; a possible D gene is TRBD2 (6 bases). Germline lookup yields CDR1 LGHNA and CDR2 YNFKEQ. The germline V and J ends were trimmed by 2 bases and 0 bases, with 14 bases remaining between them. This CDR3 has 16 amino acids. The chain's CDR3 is CASSQPSRETSYEQYF. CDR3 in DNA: TGTGCCAGCAGCCAACCTAGCCGGGAGACCTCCTACGAGCAGTACTTC.

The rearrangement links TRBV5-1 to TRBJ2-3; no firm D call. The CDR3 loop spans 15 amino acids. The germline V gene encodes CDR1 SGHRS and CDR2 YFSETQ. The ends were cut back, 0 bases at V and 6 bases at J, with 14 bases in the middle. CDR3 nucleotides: TGCGCCAGCAGCTTGGTTGGGCTTATGGAGGATACGCAGTATTTT. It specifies CASSLVGLMEDTQYF.

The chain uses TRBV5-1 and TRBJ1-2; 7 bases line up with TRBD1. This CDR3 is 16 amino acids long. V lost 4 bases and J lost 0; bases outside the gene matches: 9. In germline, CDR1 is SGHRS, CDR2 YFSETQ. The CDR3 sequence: CASSPGLGQPNYGYTF. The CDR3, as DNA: TGCGCCAGCAGCCCCGGATTGGGACAGCCTAACTATGGCTACACCTTC.

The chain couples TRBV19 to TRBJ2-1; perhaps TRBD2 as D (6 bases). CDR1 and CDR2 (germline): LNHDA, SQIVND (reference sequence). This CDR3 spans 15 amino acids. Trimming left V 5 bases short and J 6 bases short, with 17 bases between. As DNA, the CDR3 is TGTGCCAGTAGTTCTTGGAGGGAAACCCCCAATGAGCAGTTCTTC. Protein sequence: CASSSWRETPNEQFF. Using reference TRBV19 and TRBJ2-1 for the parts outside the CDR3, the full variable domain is DGGITQSPKYLFRKEGQNVTLSCEQNLNHDAMYWYRQDPGQGLRLIYYSQIVNDFQKGDIAEGYSVSREKKESFPLTVTSAQKNPTAFYLCASSSWRETPNEQFFGPGTRLTVL.

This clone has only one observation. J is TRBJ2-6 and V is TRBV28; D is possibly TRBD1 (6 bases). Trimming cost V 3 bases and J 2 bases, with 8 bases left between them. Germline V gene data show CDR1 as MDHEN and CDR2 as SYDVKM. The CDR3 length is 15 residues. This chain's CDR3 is CASSFSGAGANVLTF. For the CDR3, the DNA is TGTGCCAGCAGTTTCTCAGGGGCTGGGGCCAACGTCCTGACTTTC. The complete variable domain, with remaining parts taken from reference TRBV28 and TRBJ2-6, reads DVKVTQSSRYLVKRTGEKVFLECVQDMDHENMFWYRQDPGLGLRLIYFSYDVKMKEKGDIPEGYSVSREKKERFSLILESASTNQTSMYLCASSFSGAGANVLTFGAGSRLTVL.

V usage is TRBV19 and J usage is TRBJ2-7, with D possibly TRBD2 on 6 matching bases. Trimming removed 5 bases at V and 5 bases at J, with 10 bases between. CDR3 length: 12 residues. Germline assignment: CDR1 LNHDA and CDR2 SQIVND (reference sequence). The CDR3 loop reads CASSRGTHEQYF. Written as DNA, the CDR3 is TGTGCCAGTAGTCGCGGGACCCACGAGCAGTACTTC.

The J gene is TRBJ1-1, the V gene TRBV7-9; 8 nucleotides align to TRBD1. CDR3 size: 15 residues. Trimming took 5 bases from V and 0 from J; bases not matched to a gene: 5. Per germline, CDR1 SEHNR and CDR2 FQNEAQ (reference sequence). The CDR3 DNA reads TGTGCCAGCAGCAAGACAGGGGCCCTGAACACTGAAGCTTTCTTT. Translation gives CASSKTGALNTEAFF. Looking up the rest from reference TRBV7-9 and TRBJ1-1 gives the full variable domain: DTGVSQNPRHKITKRGQNVTFRCDPISEHNRLYWYRQTLGQGPEFLTYFQNEAQLEKSRLLSDRFSAERPKGSFSTLEIQRTEQGDSAMYLCASSKTGALNTEAFFGQGTRLTVV.

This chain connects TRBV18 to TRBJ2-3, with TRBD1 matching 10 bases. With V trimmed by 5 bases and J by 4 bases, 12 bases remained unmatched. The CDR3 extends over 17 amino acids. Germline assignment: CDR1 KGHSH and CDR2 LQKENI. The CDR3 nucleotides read TGTGCCAGCTCATCAGCCGGGACAGGGGAAGGGCCAGATACGCAGTATTTT. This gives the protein CASSSAGTGEGPDTQYF.

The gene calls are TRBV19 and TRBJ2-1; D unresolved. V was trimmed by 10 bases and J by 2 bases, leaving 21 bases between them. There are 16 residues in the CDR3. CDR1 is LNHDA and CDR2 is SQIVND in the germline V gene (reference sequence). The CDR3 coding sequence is TGTGCCACCATCGGTCCCACGGCTGTTGCCTACAATGAGCAGTTCTTC. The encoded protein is CATIGPTAVAYNEQFF.

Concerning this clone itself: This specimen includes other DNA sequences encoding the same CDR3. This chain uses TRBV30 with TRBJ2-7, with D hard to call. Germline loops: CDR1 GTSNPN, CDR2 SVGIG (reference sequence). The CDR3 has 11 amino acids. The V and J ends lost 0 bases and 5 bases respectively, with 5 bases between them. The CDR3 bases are TGTGCCTGGAGTGTTAGAAACGAGCAGTACTTC. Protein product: CAWSVRNEQYF. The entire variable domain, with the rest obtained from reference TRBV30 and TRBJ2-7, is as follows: SQTIHQWPATLVQPVGSPLSLECTVEGTSNPNLYWYRQAAGRGLQLLFYSVGIGQISSEVPQNLSASRPQDRQFILSSKKLLLSDSGFYLCAWSVRNEQYFGPGTRLTVT.

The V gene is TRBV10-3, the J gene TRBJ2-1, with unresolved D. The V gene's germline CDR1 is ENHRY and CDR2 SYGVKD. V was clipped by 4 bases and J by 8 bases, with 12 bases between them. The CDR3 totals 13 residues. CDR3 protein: CAISGRQDDEQFF. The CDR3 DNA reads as TGTGCCATCAGTGGTAGGCAAGACGATGAGCAGTTCTTC.

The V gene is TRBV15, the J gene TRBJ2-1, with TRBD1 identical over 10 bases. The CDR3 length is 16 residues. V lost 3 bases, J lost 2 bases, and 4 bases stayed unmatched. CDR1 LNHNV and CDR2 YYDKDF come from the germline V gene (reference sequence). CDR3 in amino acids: CATSRGQGFTYNEQFF. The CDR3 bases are TGTGCCACCAGCAGGGGACAGGGGTTCACCTACAATGAGCAGTTCTTC.

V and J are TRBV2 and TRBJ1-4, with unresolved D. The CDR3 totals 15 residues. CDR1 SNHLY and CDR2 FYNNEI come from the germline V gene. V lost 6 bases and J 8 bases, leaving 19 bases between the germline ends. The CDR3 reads CASRPSGQPGEKLFF. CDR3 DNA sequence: TGTGCCAGCAGGCCGTCCGGGCAACCGGGAGAAAAACTGTTTTTT.

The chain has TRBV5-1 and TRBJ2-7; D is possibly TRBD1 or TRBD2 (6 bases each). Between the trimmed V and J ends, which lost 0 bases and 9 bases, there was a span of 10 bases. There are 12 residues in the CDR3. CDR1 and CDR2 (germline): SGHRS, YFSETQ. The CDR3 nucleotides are TGCGCCAGCAGCTTGGCCGGGGGCGGGCAGTACTTC. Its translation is CASSLAGGGQYF. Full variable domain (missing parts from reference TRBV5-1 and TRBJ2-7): KAGVTQTPRYLIKTRGQQVTLSCSPISGHRSVSWYQQTPGQGLQFLFEYFSETQRNKGNFPGRFSGRQFSNSRSEMNVSTLELGDSALYLCASSLAGGGQYFGPGTRLTVT.

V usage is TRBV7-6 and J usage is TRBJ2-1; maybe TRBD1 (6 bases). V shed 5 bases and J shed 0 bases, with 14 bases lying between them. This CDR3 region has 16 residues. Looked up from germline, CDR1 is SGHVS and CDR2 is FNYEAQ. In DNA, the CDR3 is TGTGCCAGCAGCCTACAGCAGGGGAGCTCCTACAATGAGCAGTTCTTC. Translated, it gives CASSLQQGSSYNEQFF.

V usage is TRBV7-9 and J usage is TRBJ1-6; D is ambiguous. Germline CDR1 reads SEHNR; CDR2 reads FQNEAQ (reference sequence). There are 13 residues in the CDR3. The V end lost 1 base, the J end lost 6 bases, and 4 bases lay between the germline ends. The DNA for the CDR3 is TGTGCCAGCAGCTTAGGGGTTAATTCACCCCTCCACTTT. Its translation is CASSLGVNSPLHF.

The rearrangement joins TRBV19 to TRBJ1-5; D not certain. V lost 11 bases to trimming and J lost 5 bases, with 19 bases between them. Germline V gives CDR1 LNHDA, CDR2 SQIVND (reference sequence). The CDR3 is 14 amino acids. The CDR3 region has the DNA TGTGCCGCTACCCCCTGGGGTCGGGATCAGCCCCAGCATTTT. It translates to CAATPWGRDQPQHF.

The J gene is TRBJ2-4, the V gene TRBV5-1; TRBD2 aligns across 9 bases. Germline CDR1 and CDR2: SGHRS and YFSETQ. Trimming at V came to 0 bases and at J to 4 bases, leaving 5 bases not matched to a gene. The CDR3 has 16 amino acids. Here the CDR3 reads CASSLEPAGGKNIQYF. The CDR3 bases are TGCGCCAGCAGCTTGGAGCCCGCGGGAGGGAAAAACATTCAGTACTTC.